Following are 32 T cell receptor beta chains from one sample sequenced in a study of T cell repertoires in cytomegalovirus infection. One entry per CDR3 protein, called by TCRdb with MiXCR from the reads. Here the sample spans approximately 100,000 distinct CDR3 sequences, roughly two fifths being singletons. For these receptors, no antigen is known. This material consisted of CD8+ T cells from cultured PBMCs, taken from culture after CMV antigen stimulation. The origin of the receptors is a human donor in good health (CMV status not recorded). Some clones in this sample may be carry-over from other donors' samples.

This rearrangement joins TRBV20-1 to TRBJ2-7, with D unresolved. This CDR3 region has 13 residues. Germline CDR1 DFQATT, CDR2 SNEGSKA (reference sequence). With 4 bases removed from V and 0 bases from J, the gap between germline ends came to 10 bases. The CDR3 sequence is CSATTVLSYEQYF. CDR3 nucleotide sequence: TGCAGTGCTACCACGGTACTCTCCTACGAGCAGTACTTC.

This clonotype was detected only once. The chain recombines TRBV3-1 with TRBJ2-7; D may correspond to TRBD1 or TRBD2 (6 bases each). V lost 1 base and J lost 5, with 12 bases in between. Germline CDR1 reads LGHDT; CDR2 reads YNNKEL (reference sequence). There are 14 residues in the CDR3. CDR3 sequence reads: CASSQGQGRNEQYF. The CDR3 DNA follows: TGTGCCAGCAGCCAAGGGCAGGGGAGGAACGAGCAGTACTTC.

To note about this clonotype: One junction end does not reproduce the germline sequence, and a read error may be involved. The gene calls are TRBV6-1 and TRBJ2-5, with D perhaps matching TRBD1 (6 bases). This CDR3 is 11 amino acids long. Germline V gene lookup returns CDR1 MNHNS and CDR2 SASEGT. As DNA, the CDR3 is TGTGCCAGCAGTGAACTGGGGAAGGGGGACTTC. Encoded protein: CASSELGKGDF.

The chain couples TRBV3-1 to TRBJ2-3, with D maybe TRBD2 (5 bases). Germline CDR1 and CDR2: LGHDT and YNNKEL (reference sequence). The length of the CDR3 is 17 residues. Trimming shortened V by 1 base and J by 0 bases, and 14 bases separated the two germline ends. CDR3 protein: CASSQVSSGSSTDTQYF. CDR3 in DNA: TGTGCCAGCAGCCAAGTCTCCAGCGGTAGTAGCACAGATACGCAGTATTTT.

The sample holds many counts of this clonotype. The CDR3 region has the DNA TGTGCCAGCTCCTATGCGGGGGACAATGAGCAGTTCTTC. This encodes CASSYAGDNEQFF. The chain recombines TRBV7-6 with TRBJ2-1; 7 bases are shared with TRBD2. The CDR3 sequence is 13 residues long. In germline, CDR1 is SGHVS, CDR2 FNYEAQ. Trimming removed 8 bases from V and 5 bases from J; junction bases left unmatched: 6.

This clonotype came up many times. The chain couples TRBV12-3 or TRBV12-4 to TRBJ1-2; 7 bases agree with TRBD1. The CDR3 has 16 amino acids. V was pared by 3 bases and J by 6 bases, with 13 bases of the junction left unmatched. The CDR3 loop is CASSFSLAGGKDGYTF. CDR3 DNA: TGTGCCAGCAGTTTCTCCCTGGCAGGGGGTAAGGATGGCTACACCTTC.

CDR3 bases: TGCGCCAGCAGCCAAGGCCCGATACAGGGGGTAAATGGCTACACCTTC. Translating it yields CASSQGPIQGVNGYTF. V is TRBV4-1 and J is TRBJ1-2; 8 nucleotides agree with TRBD1. Germline-derived CDR1 and CDR2 are MGHRA and YSYEKL. CDR3 size: 16 residues. The junction had 10 bases not matched to a gene; V was cut back by 1 base and J by 6 bases.

The chain uses TRBV7-2 and TRBJ1-6; D ambiguous. This CDR3 comprises 18 residues. V dropped 2 bases and J dropped 8 bases, with 22 bases sitting between them. Germline values: CDR1 SGHTA, CDR2 FQGNSA. This CDR3 is CASSLLSWDLSGYSPLHF. The CDR3 DNA is TGTGCCAGCAGCTTACTTTCCTGGGATCTGAGCGGCTATTCACCCCTCCACTTT.

This clonotype was counted at least ten times. The rearrangement joins TRBV12-3 or TRBV12-4 to TRBJ2-1; D ambiguous. V lost 3 bases, J lost 4 bases, and 10 bases lay in between. The CDR3 runs to 14 residues. CDR3 coding DNA: TGTGCCAGCAGTTTGGAGTCAGAATACAATGAGCAGTTCTTC. It codes for CASSLESEYNEQFF.

V and J are TRBV7-2 and TRBJ1-2, with D possibly being TRBD1 (5 bases). With 2 bases removed from V and 3 bases from J, the gap between germline ends came to 13 bases. Germline V gene data show CDR1 as SGHTA and CDR2 as FQGNSA. The CDR3 contains 15 residues. The CDR3 sequence is CASSLNRGVDYGYTF. As DNA, the CDR3 is TGTGCCAGCAGCTTAAATCGGGGGGTCGACTATGGCTACACCTTC.

This clonotype was seen a handful of times. The DNA of the CDR3 is TGCGCCAGCAGCCAAGAAAAGGGTTACAATGAGCAGTTCTTC. It translates to CASSQEKGYNEQFF. The chain links TRBV4-1 to TRBJ2-1, with unresolved D. In germline, CDR1 is MGHRA, CDR2 YSYEKL. The CDR3 is 14 amino acids. The V and J ends lost 0 bases and 4 bases respectively, with 7 bases between them.

This rearrangement joins TRBV7-2 to TRBJ2-2; 8 bases line up with TRBD1. V lost 4 bases and J lost 6; bases outside the gene matches: 19. The CDR3 sequence is 19 residues long. CDR1 is SGHTA and CDR2 is FQGNSA in the germline V gene. The CDR3 DNA reads TGTGCCAGCAGCTCTCCGGGGGCCAGACAGGGGATGAGGCCCGGGGAGCTGTTTTTT. Its translation: CASSSPGARQGMRPGELFF.

This rearrangement joins TRBV25-1 to TRBJ2-3; D unresolved. V was trimmed by 4 bases and J by 0 bases, leaving 11 bases between them. The CDR3 contains 15 residues. Germline CDR1 and CDR2: MGHDK and SYGVNS. This CDR3 reads CASSARPSSTDTQYF. DNA of the CDR3: TGTGCCAGCAGTGCCAGGCCATCTAGCACAGATACGCAGTATTTT.

The chain employs TRBV6-8 and TRBJ2-2, with TRBD1 matching 7 bases. Trimming took 10 bases from V and 0 from J; bases not matched to a gene: 8. This CDR3 has 15 residues. Germline-derived CDR1 and CDR2 are MNHGY and SAAAGT. CDR3 nucleotides: TGTGCCATCGGGTTAGGGGGCCCGAACACCGGGGAGCTGTTTTTT. It codes for CAIGLGGPNTGELFF.

This clonotype has just a few counts. V and J are TRBV20-1 and TRBJ2-3, with D possibly matching TRBD2 (6 bases). The CDR3 runs to 13 residues. Germline CDR1 and CDR2: DFQATT and SNEGSKA (reference sequence). With 6 bases removed from V and 2 bases from J, the gap between germline ends came to 12 bases. CDR3: CSAGGEVTDTQYF. The CDR3 coding sequence is TGCAGTGCCGGCGGGGAGGTCACAGATACGCAGTATTTT.

The table lists this clonotype with a few counts. This chain links TRBV19 with TRBJ2-1; the D gene is possibly TRBD1 (6 bases). Between the trimmed V and J ends, which lost 9 bases and 4 bases, there was a span of 16 bases. CDR1 is LNHDA, CDR2 SQIVND, per germline (reference sequence). The CDR3 is 14 amino acids. For the CDR3, the DNA is TGTGCCAGCGTACAGGGATCCCCTTACAATGAGCAGTTCTTC. It specifies CASVQGSPYNEQFF.

This clonotype was counted many times. The chain's CDR3 is CASSFSETQYF. The CDR3 DNA reads TGTGCCAGCAGCTTTTCAGAGACCCAGTACTTC. V is TRBV7-2 and J is TRBJ2-5, with D uncertain. The CDR3 consists of 11 residues. Germline lookup yields CDR1 SGHTA and CDR2 FQGNSA. V gave up 3 bases and J gave up 4 bases, with 3 bases separating them.

There are many counts of this clonotype. V is TRBV7-9 and J is TRBJ2-5, with D unclear. V was shortened by 3 bases and J by 0 bases, with 5 bases between the two germline ends. CDR3 size: 13 residues. In germline, CDR1 is SEHNR, CDR2 FQNEAQ (reference sequence). CDR3 residues: CASSLAYQETQYF. For the CDR3, the DNA is TGTGCCAGCAGCTTGGCATACCAAGAGACCCAGTACTTC.

V is TRBV4-2 and J is TRBJ2-1; 8 bases are shared with TRBD1. From germline, CDR1 is LGHNA and CDR2 YNFKEQ. V was pared by 0 bases and J by 8 bases, with 9 bases of the junction left unmatched. This CDR3 spans 16 amino acids. The CDR3: CASSQDPATGDDEQFF. The CDR3 DNA follows: TGTGCCAGCAGCCAAGATCCCGCGACAGGGGACGATGAGCAGTTCTTC.

The chain carries TRBV25-1 and TRBJ1-6; tentatively, D is TRBD1 (5 bases). With 7 bases removed from V and 10 bases from J, the gap between germline ends came to 26 bases. The V gene's germline CDR1 is MGHDK and CDR2 SYGVNS. This CDR3 is built from 17 residues. CDR3 nucleotides: TGTGCCAGCACCCCAGGTCAGGGAAGCGTGCTAGGCTCACCCCTCCACTTT. As protein: CASTPGQGSVLGSPLHF.

The chain uses TRBV6-1 and TRBJ1-5; D gene ambiguous. This CDR3 is 17 amino acids long. Per the germline V gene, CDR1 is MNHNS and CDR2 is SASEGT. V was clipped by 5 bases and J by 0 bases, with 17 bases between them. CDR3: CASSYEAPTLSNQPQHF. The CDR3 region has the DNA TGTGCCAGCAGTTACGAGGCCCCAACCCTTAGCAATCAGCCCCAGCATTTT.

The J gene is TRBJ2-1, the V gene TRBV24-1, with a possible D match to TRBD2 (5 bases). The CDR3 totals 14 residues. V was cut by 0 bases and J by 8 bases, with 10 bases left in between. The germline V gene encodes CDR1 KGHDR and CDR2 SFDVKD. The CDR3 sequence: CATSDLQTGDEQFF. The CDR3 nucleotides read TGTGCCACCAGTGATTTGCAGACCGGGGATGAGCAGTTCTTC.

This clonotype was counted between two and nine times. V usage is TRBV7-6 and J usage is TRBJ2-2, with TRBD1 matching over 8 bases. The length of the CDR3 is 15 residues. V trimming: 5 bases; J trimming: 7 bases; junction bases outside the gene matches: 9. Germline V gene sequence: CDR1 SGHVS, CDR2 FNYEAQ. Here the CDR3 DNA reads TGTGCCAGCAGCACCCGGACAGGGATGGACGGGGAGCTGTTTTTT. It is translated as CASSTRTGMDGELFF. Full variable domain (remainder filled in from reference TRBV7-6 and TRBJ2-2): GAGVSQSPRYKVTKRGQDVALRCDPISGHVSLYWYRQALGQGPEFLTYFNYEAQQDKSGLPNDRFSAERPEGSISTLTIQRTEQRDSAMYRCASSTRTGMDGELFFGEGSRLTVL.

The V and J genes are TRBV7-8 and TRBJ1-5, with TRBD1 identical over 7 bases. The CDR3 extends over 14 amino acids. The J segment lost 2 bases and the V segment lost 8 bases, leaving 6 bases of the junction unmatched. Germline CDR1 reads SGHVS; CDR2 reads FQNEAQ. CDR3 protein: CASRGGAGNQPQHF. The CDR3 DNA reads as TGTGCCAGCCGAGGGGGCGCGGGCAATCAGCCCCAGCATTTT.

This chain links TRBV6-5 with TRBJ1-1; D is unclear. From germline, CDR1 is MNHEY and CDR2 SVGAGI. V lost 7 bases to trimming and J lost 7 bases, with 22 bases between them. The length of the CDR3 is 15 residues. The chain's CDR3 is CASTQRPGLSGEAFF. CDR3 DNA sequence: TGTGCCAGCACCCAACGTCCAGGTCTATCGGGTGAAGCTTTCTTT.

The chain uses TRBV2 and TRBJ2-1, with D possibly being TRBD1 or TRBD2 (5 bases each). CDR3 length: 12 amino acids. The germline gives CDR1 SNHLY, CDR2 FYNNEI. Trimming took off 5 bases at V and 9 bases at J, with 11 bases between the two ends. The CDR3 DNA is TGTGCCAGCAGTCCCGGGACCGTTGAGCAGTTCTTC. Translated, it gives CASSPGTVEQFF.

The CDR3: CASKDGQHQPQHF. CDR3 nucleotides: TGTGCCAGCAAAGACGGACAGCATCAGCCCCAGCATTTT. The chain has TRBV27 and TRBJ1-5; D might be TRBD1 (6 bases). This CDR3 has 13 residues. CDR1 is MNHEY, CDR2 SMNVEV, per germline (reference sequence). V dropped 7 bases and J dropped 5 bases, with 12 bases sitting between them.

This clonotype came up a few times. For the CDR3, the DNA is TGTGCCAGCAGTTTGGGACAGGGGGGTTCCGAGCAGTACTTC. This gives the protein CASSLGQGGSEQYF. This rearrangement joins TRBV12-3 or TRBV12-4 to TRBJ2-7; 11 bases are a match to TRBD1. V dropped 3 bases and J dropped 6; count of bases not matched to a gene: 4. This CDR3 spans 14 amino acids.

The V and J genes are TRBV19 and TRBJ1-1; TRBD1 matches 8 bases. The CDR3 is made up of 16 amino acids. Germline V lookup: CDR1 LNHDA, CDR2 SQIVND (reference sequence). V shed 3 bases, J shed 1 base, and the junction held 7 bases outside the gene matches. The chain's CDR3 is CASSIGQGKGNTEAFF. For the CDR3, the DNA is TGTGCCAGTAGTATTGGACAGGGAAAAGGGAACACTGAAGCTTTCTTT.

The chain joins TRBV19 to TRBJ2-7, with a tentative D call TRBD2 (6 bases). This CDR3 region has 13 residues. The V end was cut by 5 bases, the J end by 5 bases, with 13 bases between. Germline CDR1 reads LNHDA; CDR2 reads SQIVND (reference sequence). The CDR3, as DNA: TGTGCCAGTAGTCCCAGCGGAGGGAACGAGCAGTACTTC. It yields the protein CASSPSGGNEQYF. Filled out from reference TRBV19 and TRBJ2-7, the complete variable domain reads DGGITQSPKYLFRKEGQNVTLSCEQNLNHDAMYWYRQDPGQGLRLIYYSQIVNDFQKGDIAEGYSVSREKKESFPLTVTSAQKNPTAFYLCASSPSGGNEQYFGPGTRLTVT.

This sequence joins TRBV5-4 and TRBJ1-2; 8 nucleotides line up with TRBD1. Trimming removed 2 bases from V and 8 bases from J; junction bases left unmatched: 5. The CDR3 has 13 amino acids. Germline CDR1 reads SGHNT; CDR2 reads YYREEE (reference sequence). This CDR3 reads CASSFQGAKGYTF. The CDR3 nucleotides read TGTGCCAGCAGCTTTCAGGGGGCAAAAGGCTACACCTTC.

The rearrangement joins TRBV5-4 to TRBJ2-7, with TRBD1 matching over 7 bases. With V trimmed by 4 bases and J by 4 bases, 8 bases remained unmatched. Germline V CDR1 and CDR2: SGHNT, YYREEE (reference sequence). The CDR3 covers 14 residues. This CDR3 is CASSQSDRWYEQYF. CDR3 DNA: TGTGCCAGCAGCCAATCGGACAGGTGGTACGAGCAGTACTTC.